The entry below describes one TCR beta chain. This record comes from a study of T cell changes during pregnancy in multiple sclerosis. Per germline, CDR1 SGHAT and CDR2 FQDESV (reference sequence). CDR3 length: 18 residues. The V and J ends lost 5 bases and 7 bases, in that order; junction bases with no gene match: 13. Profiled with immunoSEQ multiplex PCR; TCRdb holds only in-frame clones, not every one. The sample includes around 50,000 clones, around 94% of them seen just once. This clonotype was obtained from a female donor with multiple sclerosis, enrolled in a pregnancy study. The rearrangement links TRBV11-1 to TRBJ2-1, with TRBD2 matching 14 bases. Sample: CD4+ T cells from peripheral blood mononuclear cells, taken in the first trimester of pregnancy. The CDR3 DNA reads TGTGCCAGCAGCATAGGACTAGCGGGGGGTACCCCTTTAAATGAGCAGTTCTTC. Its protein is CASSIGLAGGTPLNEQFF.